This T cell receptor (beta chain) was recovered during a study of blood T cell repertoires in COVID-19. Clones were sequenced by immunoSEQ multiplex PCR, and TCRdb holds only the in-frame ones, with some missing. The sample lists around 33,000 clones; around 77% were seen once. Germline values: CDR1 MNHNS, CDR2 SASEGT. The V gene lost 3 bases and the J gene lost 1 base, with 9 bases spanning the gap. This CDR3 has 14 amino acids. The sequenced sample consisted of peripheral blood. This sequence joins TRBV6-1 and TRBJ2-5, with unresolved D. This TCR derives from a human donor in a cohort sampled during active COVID-19. CDR3 sequence reads: CASSDRTFQETQYF. DNA for the CDR3: TGTGCCAGCAGTGACAGAACATTCCAAGAGACCCAGTACTTC.